A selection of T cell receptor beta chains follows, all from one sample in a study of T cell repertoires in cytomegalovirus infection. What these receptors recognize is not known. TCRdb used MiXCR to reprocess the reads, holding one entry per CDR3 protein. This table holds around 300,000 distinct CDR3 sequences, roughly a fifth found once. Sequenced here: cultured PBMCs, sampled from culture after CMV antigen stimulation. These receptors were taken from a human donor in good health (CMV status not recorded). Some clones in this sample may be carry-over from other donors' samples. Both conserved end residues are part of each CDR3. D genes are given only for firm matches.

v_gene | d_gene | CDR3aa
TRBV19 | NA | CAAASGGSGNTIYF
TRBV7-2 | NA | CASSLATGTNEQFF
TRBV6-2/TRBV6-3 | TRBD1 | CASNPQGDTGELFF
TRBV11-2 | NA | CASSLSTGKTEAFF
TRBV12-3/TRBV12-4 | NA | CASSFAGELFF
TRBV7-2 | NA | CASSLGVVRGTDTQYF
TRBV6-6 | TRBD2 | CASSPRLAGGLDTQYF
TRBV29-1 | TRBD2 | CSVDSASGRGTQYF
TRBV19 | TRBD1 | CASSADRGLNTGELFF
TRBV6-5 | NA | CASSFTGRSSYNEQFF
TRBV11-2 | NA | CASSRTRNEQFF
TRBV24-1 | TRBD2 | CATSAPAGGGTDTQYF
TRBV5-1 | NA | CASSLDSEYGTQYF
TRBV27 | NA | CASSRYVTAFEAFF
TRBV7-9 | TRBD2 | CASSLLAEGNEQFF
TRBV29-1 | NA | CSVARGSRYEQFF
TRBV14 | TRBD2 | CASSQDVGEGLNEQFF
TRBV6-2/TRBV6-3 | NA | CASSYFGERDEQYF
TRBV10-3 | NA | CAIRPTGTPNTGELFF
TRBV7-2 | NA | CASSSWASSGNTIYF
TRBV2 | TRBD2 | CATLAGLSTDTQYF
TRBV28 | TRBD2 | CASSRRASGLAAHWGSYNEQFF